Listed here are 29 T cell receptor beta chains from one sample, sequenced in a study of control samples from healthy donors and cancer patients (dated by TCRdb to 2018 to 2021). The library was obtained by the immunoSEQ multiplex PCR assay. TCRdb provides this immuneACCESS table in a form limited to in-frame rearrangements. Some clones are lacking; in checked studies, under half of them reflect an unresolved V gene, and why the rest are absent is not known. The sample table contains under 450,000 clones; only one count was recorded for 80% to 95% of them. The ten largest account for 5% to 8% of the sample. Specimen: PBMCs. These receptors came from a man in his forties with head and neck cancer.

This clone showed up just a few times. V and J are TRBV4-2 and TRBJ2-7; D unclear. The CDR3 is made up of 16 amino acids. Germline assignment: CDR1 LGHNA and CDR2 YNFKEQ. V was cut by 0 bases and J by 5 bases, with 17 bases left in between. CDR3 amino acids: CASSQDTELHSNEQYF. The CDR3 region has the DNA TGTGCCAGCAGCCAAGACACGGAACTGCACTCTAACGAGCAGTACTTC.

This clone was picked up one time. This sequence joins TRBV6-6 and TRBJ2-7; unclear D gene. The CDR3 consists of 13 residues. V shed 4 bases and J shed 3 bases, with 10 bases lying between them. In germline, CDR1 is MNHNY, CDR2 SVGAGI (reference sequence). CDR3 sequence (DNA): TGTGCCAGCAGTTCCGAAGGACGCTACGAGCAGTACTTC. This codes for CASSSEGRYEQYF.

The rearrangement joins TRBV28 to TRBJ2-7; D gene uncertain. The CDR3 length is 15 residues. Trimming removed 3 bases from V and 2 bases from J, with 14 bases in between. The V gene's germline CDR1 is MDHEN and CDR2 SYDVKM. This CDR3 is CASSLWQELPYEQYF. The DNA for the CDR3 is TGTGCCAGCAGTTTGTGGCAGGAGCTACCCTACGAGCAGTACTTC.

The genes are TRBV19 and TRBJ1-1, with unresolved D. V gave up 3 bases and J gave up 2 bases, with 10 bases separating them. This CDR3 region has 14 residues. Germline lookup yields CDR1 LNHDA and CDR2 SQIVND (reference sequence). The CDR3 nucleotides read TGTGCCAGTAGTATCTTAGGACCCAACACTGAAGCTTTCTTT. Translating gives CASSILGPNTEAFF.

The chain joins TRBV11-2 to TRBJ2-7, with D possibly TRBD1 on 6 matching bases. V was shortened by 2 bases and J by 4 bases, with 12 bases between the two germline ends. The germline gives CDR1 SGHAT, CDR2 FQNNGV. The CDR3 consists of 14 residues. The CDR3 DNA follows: TGTGCCAGCAGCTTATCGAGGGGGAATTACGAGCAGTACTTC. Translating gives CASSLSRGNYEQYF.

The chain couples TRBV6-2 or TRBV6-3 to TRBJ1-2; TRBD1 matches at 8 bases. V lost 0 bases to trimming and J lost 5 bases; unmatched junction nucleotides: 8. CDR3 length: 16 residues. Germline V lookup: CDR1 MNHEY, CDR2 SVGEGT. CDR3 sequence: CASSYSWPGGTYGYTF. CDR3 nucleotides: TGTGCCAGCAGTTACTCTTGGCCAGGGGGCACGTATGGCTACACCTTC.

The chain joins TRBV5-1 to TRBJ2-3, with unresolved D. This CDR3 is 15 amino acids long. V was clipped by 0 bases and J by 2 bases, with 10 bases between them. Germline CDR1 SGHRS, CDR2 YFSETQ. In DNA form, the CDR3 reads TGCGCCAGCAGCTTGGCCTGGGCAGACACAGATACGCAGTATTTT. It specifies CASSLAWADTDTQYF.

The CDR3 coding sequence is TGTGCCAGCAGCCTAGCGGGACAGTTTTACAATGAGCAGTTCTTC. This codes for CASSLAGQFYNEQFF. The chain joins TRBV9 to TRBJ2-1; TRBD2 matches at 9 bases. CDR1 is SGDLS, CDR2 YYNGEE, per germline. J lost 4 bases, V lost 4 bases, and 6 bases had no gene match. The length of the CDR3 is 15 residues.

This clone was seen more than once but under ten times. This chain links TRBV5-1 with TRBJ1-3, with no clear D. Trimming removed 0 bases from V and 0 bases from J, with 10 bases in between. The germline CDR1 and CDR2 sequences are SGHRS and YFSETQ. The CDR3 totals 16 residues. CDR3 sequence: CASSLDVGSSGNTIYF. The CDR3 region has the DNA TGCGCCAGCAGCTTGGACGTGGGCAGCTCTGGAAACACCATATATTTT.

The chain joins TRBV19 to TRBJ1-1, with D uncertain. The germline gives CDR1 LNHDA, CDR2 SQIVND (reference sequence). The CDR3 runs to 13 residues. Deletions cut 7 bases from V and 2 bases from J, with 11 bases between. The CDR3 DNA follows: TGTGCCAGTAATGCGGCCACTAACACTGAAGCTTTCTTT. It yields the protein CASNAATNTEAFF.

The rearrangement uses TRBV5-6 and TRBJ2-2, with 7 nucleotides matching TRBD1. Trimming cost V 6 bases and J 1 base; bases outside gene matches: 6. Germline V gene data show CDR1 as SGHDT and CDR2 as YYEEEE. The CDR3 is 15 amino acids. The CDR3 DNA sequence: TGTGCCAGCATCAATAGACAGGGGAACACCGGGGAGCTGTTTTTT. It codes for CASINRQGNTGELFF.

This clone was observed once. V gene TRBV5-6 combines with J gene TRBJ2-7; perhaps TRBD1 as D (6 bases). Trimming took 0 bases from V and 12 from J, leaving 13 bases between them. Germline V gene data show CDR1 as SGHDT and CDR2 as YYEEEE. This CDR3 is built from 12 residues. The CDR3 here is CASSLGPTGRYF. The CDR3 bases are TGTGCCAGCAGCTTGGGCCCCACAGGGAGGTACTTC.

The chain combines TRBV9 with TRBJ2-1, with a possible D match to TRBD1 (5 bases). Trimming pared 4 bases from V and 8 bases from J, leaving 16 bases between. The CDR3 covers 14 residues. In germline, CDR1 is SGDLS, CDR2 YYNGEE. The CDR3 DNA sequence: TGTGCCAGCAGCCAAGCAGGGCCTCTGGATGAGCAGTTCTTC. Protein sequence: CASSQAGPLDEQFF.

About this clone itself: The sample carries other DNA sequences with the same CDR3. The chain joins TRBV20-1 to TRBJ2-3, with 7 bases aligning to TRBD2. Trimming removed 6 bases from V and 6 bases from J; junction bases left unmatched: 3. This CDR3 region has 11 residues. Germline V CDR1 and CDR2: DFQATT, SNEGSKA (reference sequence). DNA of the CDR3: TGCAGTGCCCTGCGGGGGGATACGCAGTATTTT. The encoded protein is CSALRGDTQYF.

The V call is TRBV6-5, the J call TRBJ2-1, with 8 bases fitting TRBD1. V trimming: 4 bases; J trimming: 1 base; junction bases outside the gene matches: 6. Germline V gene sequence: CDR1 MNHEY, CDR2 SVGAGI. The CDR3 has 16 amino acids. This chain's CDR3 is CASSSRTGKSYNEQFF. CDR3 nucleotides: TGTGCCAGCAGTTCCCGGACAGGGAAGTCCTACAATGAGCAGTTCTTC.

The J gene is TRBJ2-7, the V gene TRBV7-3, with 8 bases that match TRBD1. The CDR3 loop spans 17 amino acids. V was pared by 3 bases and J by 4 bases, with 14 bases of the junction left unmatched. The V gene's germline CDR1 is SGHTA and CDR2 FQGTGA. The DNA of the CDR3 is TGTGCCAGCAGCTTTTGTGAGCCAGACAGGGGTTGGTACGAGCAGTACTTC. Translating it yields CASSFCEPDRGWYEQYF.

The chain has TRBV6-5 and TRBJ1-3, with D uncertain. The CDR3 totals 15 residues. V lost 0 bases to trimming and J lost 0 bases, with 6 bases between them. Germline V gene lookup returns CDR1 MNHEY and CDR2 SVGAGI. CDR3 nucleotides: TGTGCCAGCAGTTACTCCGGGGTCTCTGGAAACACCATATATTTT. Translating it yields CASSYSGVSGNTIYF.

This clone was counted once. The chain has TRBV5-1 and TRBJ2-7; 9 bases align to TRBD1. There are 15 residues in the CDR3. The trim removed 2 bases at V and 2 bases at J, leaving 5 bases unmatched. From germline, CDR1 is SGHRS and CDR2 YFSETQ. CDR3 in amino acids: CASSFTQGAAYEQYF. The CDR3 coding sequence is TGCGCCAGCAGCTTTACACAGGGGGCGGCCTACGAGCAGTACTTC. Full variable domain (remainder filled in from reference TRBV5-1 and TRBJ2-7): KAGVTQTPRYLIKTRGQQVTLSCSPISGHRSVSWYQQTPGQGLQFLFEYFSETQRNKGNFPGRFSGRQFSNSRSEMNVSTLELGDSALYLCASSFTQGAAYEQYFGPGTRLTVT.

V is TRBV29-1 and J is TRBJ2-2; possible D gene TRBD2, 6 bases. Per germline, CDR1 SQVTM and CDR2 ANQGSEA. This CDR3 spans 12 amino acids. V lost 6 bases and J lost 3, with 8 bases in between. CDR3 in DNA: TGCAGCGTGGAGCGGGACACCGGGGAGCTGTTTTTT. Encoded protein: CSVERDTGELFF.

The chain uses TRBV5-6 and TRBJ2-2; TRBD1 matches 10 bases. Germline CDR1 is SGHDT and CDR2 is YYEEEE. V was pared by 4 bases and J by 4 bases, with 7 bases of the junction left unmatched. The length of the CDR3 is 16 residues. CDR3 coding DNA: TGTGCCAGCAGCGGAGACAGGGGGCGGTTCACCGGGGAGCTGTTTTTT. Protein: CASSGDRGRFTGELFF.

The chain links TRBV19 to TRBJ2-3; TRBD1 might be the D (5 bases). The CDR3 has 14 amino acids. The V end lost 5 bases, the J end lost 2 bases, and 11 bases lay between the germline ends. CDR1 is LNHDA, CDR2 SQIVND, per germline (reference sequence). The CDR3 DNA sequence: TGTGCCAGTAGTTTCGACAGAACCACAGATACGCAGTATTTT. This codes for CASSFDRTTDTQYF.

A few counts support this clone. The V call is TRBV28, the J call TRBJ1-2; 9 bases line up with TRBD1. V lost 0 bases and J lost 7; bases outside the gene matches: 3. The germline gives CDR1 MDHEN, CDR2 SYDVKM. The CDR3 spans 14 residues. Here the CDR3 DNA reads TGTGCCAGCAGTTTATGGGGACAGGGATCTGGCTACACCTTC. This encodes CASSLWGQGSGYTF.

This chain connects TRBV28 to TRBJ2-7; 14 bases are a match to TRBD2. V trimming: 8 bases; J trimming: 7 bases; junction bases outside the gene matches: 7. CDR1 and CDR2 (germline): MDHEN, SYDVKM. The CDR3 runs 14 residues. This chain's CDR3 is CASSRTSGRKEQYF. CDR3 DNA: TGTGCCAGCTCCAGGACTAGCGGGAGGAAAGAGCAGTACTTC. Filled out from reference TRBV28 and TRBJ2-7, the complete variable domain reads DVKVTQSSRYLVKRTGEKVFLECVQDMDHENMFWYRQDPGLGLRLIYFSYDVKMKEKGDIPEGYSVSREKKERFSLILESASTNQTSMYLCASSRTSGRKEQYFGPGTRLTVT.

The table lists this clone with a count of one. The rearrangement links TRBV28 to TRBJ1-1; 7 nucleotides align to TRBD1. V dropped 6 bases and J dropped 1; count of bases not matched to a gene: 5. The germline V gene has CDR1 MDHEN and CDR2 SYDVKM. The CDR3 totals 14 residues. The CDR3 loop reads CASSARGGNTEAFF. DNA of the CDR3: TGTGCCAGCAGCGCCAGGGGGGGGAACACTGAAGCTTTCTTT.

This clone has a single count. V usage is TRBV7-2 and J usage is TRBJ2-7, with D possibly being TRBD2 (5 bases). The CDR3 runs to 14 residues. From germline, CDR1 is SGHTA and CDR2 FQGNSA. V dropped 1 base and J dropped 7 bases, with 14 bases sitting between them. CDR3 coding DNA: TGTGCCAGCAGCTTAGTCGGGTTGGGCGGGGAGCAGTACTTC. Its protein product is CASSLVGLGGEQYF.

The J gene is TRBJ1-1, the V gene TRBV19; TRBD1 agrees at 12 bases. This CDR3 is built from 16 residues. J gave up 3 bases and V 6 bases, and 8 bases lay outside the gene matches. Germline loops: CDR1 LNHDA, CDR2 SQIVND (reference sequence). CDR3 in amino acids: CASSNRDRGPHTEAFF. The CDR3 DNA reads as TGTGCCAGTAGCAATAGGGACAGGGGGCCGCACACTGAAGCTTTCTTT.

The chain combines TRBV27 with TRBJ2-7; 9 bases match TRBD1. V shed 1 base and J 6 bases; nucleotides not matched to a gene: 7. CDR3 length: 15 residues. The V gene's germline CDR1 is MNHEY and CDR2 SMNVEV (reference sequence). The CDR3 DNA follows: TGTGCCAGCAGTTTATTCCGGGACAGGGTCTCCGAGCAGTACTTC. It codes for CASSLFRDRVSEQYF.

The CDR3 sequence is CASSSLRLLNSPLHF. The DNA for the CDR3 is TGTGCCAGCAGTTCCCTGCGGCTGCTTAATTCACCCCTCCACTTT. This chain uses TRBV28 with TRBJ1-6, with D hard to call. The CDR3 loop spans 15 amino acids. CDR1 MDHEN and CDR2 SYDVKM come from the germline V gene. The germline V and J ends were trimmed by 4 bases and 6 bases, with 13 bases remaining between them.

CDR3 DNA: TGTGCCAGCAGCGCTCAAGCGGTGAACACCGGGGAGCTGTTTTTT. Translating gives CASSAQAVNTGELFF. The rearrangement links TRBV27 to TRBJ2-2, with TRBD2 as a possible D gene (5 bases). Germline V gene sequence: CDR1 MNHEY, CDR2 SMNVEV (reference sequence). V lost 6 bases, J lost 1 base, and 12 bases lay in between. The CDR3 is 15 residues long.